Listed here is a single T cell receptor (beta chain). Which antigen it targets is not known. No base-level quality is on record; no much larger clone is a single base apart. CDR1 GTSNPN and CDR2 SVGIG were looked up in the germline V gene (reference sequence). Trimming at the junction amounts to 0 bases on V and 7 bases on J, and the germline ends lie 13 bases apart. Taken from cysteine to phenylalanine, the CDR3 has 14 residues. The read is trimmed to its CDR3 DNA, 42 bases read in frame from base 1. The CDR3 regions of human TCRbeta chains were analyzed by immunosequencing. In the authors' own workflow: Repertoire TCRs were matched against a reference library of SARS-CoV-2-specific TCRs generated with the MIRA antigen-specificity platform. Breadth was defined as the fraction of unique TCRs that were SARS-CoV-2-associated. Depth was defined as the fraction of total T cells that were SARS-CoV-2-associated. Using the MIRA data, each spike-specific TCR was mapped to the spike region that the TCR reacts to and placed in a CD4 or CD8 class. Log10-transformed breadth and depth values were compared by one-way ANOVA with Sidak's multiple comparisons tests. TCRdb retrieved this table from immuneACCESS and kept in-frame rearrangements only. Not all clones are present; in checked studies, unresolved V genes account for under half, and no reason is known for the remainder. V and J calls and clone size come straight from that table; D and trimming were deduced from the DNA. The sample contains fewer than 200,000 clones, around 88% of them found a single time. Around a tenth of the sample is held by the ten biggest clonotypes.

These data are taken from a study of T cell responses to AZD1222 COVID-19 vaccine (dated by TCRdb to about 2021). Looking at the study overall: A total of over 230 trial participants underwent TCR sequencing, of whom 207 had received two doses of AZD1222 and 26 had received two doses of the MenACWY control vaccine. Trial participants were enrolled by age into subgroups of 18-55, 56-69 and 70-plus years, and around 150, 28 and 57 TCR-sequenced participants, respectively, were included in these subgroups.

What the research found in general, with its limitations: Conclusions about previously exposed vaccinees are limited, since just five or six AZD1222 recipients were seropositive for SARS-CoV-2 at baseline. In the small 56-69-year group, the increase in depth fell short of significance, most likely because of low power. Reportedly, almost half of the unique spike-specific TCRs recognized epitopes lying outside the regions that are mutated in the B.1.351 and B.1.1.7 variants. Most participants were white British and females outnumbered males, and the authors suggested that clonal diversity may have been underestimated. Spike-specific TCR breadth and depth rose significantly after two AZD1222 doses compared with day 0 and with MenACWY recipients. The whole spike protein was spanned by vaccine-associated CD4 TCRs, and dominant responses were seen in regions 160-218 and 743-854. No day 14 peak-response samples were available, so repertoires were characterized only after the peak T cell response.

The time point label on this specimen signifies: about 28 days (+/-7) after the second vaccine dose. AZD1222 recipients whose second dose came at about 4 weeks and those whose second dose came at about 12 weeks were combined into one group, since spike-specific TCR depth and breadth did not differ between the two schedules. Vaccinee samples came from UK trials COV001 and COV002, including a single-blind randomized controlled phase 2/3 trial of AZD1222 (ChAdOx1 nCoV-19) in healthy adults. For TCRbeta chain sequencing, PBMC samples were collected from trial participants at day 0 and at day 28 after the second dose.

Sequenced here: peripheral blood, sampled 28 days after the second AZD1222 dose. This TCR derives from an adult who received the AZD1222 COVID-19 vaccine. This sequence uses TRBV30 and TRBJ1-5; the D segment could be TRBD1, given 5 matching bases. Read as DNA, the sequence is TGTGCCTGGAGTGTTGGCAGGGTAAGCCAGCCCCAGCATTTT. The encoded protein is CAWSVGRVSQPQHF.